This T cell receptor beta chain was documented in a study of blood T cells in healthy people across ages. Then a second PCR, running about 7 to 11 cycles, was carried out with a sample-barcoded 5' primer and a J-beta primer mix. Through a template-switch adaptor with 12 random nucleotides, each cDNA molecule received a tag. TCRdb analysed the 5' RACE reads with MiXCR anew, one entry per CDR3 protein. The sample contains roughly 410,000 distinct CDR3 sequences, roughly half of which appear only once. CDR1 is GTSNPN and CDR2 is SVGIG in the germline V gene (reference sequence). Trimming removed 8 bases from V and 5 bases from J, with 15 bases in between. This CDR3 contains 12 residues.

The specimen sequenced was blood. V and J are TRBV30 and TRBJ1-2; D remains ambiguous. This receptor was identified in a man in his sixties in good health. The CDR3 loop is CALWRVEYGYTF. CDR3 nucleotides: TGTGCCCTCTGGAGGGTTGAGTATGGCTACACCTTC.